This TCR beta chain comes out of a study of somatic mutations in cytotoxic T cells in rheumatoid arthritis. Findings and limits, study-wide: The largest CD8+ clone made up over 20% of CD8+ cells in about an eighth of the 65 patients.

Concerning this clone itself: Its target is unknown.

CDR3 length: 17 residues. Germline CDR1 WNHNN, CDR2 SYGVQD (reference sequence). V lost 6 bases and J 9 bases, leaving 30 bases between the germline ends. The repertoire was sequenced with immunoSEQ multiplex PCR; TCRdb's copy has only in-frame clones and lacks some. Among roughly 2,200 clones listed, around four fifths were seen once. This sequence joins TRBV10-1 and TRBJ2-7; a possible D gene is TRBD1 (5 bases). The clonotype comes from a woman between 65 and 79 years old with rheumatoid arthritis. The sample consisted of CD8+ T cells sorted from blood. CDR3 region: CASRATHRWIFLSGQYF. CDR3 DNA: TGCGCCAGCAGAGCGACCCACAGGTGGATCTTCCTCTCAGGGCAGTACTTC.